One and the same sample provided the 7 T cell receptor beta chains below, sequenced in a study of T cell responses to AZD1222 COVID-19 vaccine. Some clones are missing from TCRdb's copy, which holds only in-frame ones; the method was immunoSEQ multiplex PCR. The profile shows 130,000 to 150,000 clones, under 95% of them singletons. The sample in question was peripheral blood, obtained on day 0 of AZD1222 vaccination. The receptors derive from an adult in good health.

This chain joins TRBV7-8 and TRBJ1-1; D uncertain. The germline gives CDR1 SGHVS, CDR2 FQNEAQ. Trimming cost V 3 bases and J 1 base, with 9 bases left between them. The CDR3 runs to 14 residues. The CDR3 DNA reads TGTGCCAGCAGCTTCCGACGGCAGAACACTGAAGCTTTCTTT. Translation gives CASSFRRQNTEAFF.

The gene calls are TRBV5-1 and TRBJ2-7; the D gene is possibly TRBD2 (5 bases). Germline V CDR1 and CDR2: SGHRS, YFSETQ. V gave up 4 bases and J gave up 0 bases, with 17 bases separating them. The CDR3 covers 16 residues. The CDR3 nucleotides are TGCGCCAGCAGCGGAGGAGCGAGGAGACCCTCCTACGAGCAGTACTTC. It specifies CASSGGARRPSYEQYF.

The chain is built from TRBV29-1 and TRBJ1-1, with D unresolved. The CDR3 has 13 amino acids. With 4 bases removed from V and 0 bases from J, the gap between germline ends came to 9 bases. Per germline, CDR1 SQVTM and CDR2 ANQGSEA. The CDR3 region has the DNA TGCAGCGTTGGAGAGACCCTGAACACTGAAGCTTTCTTT. Its translation: CSVGETLNTEAFF.

This chain joins TRBV29-1 and TRBJ1-4; TRBD1 is a possible D gene (6 bases). V was clipped by 6 bases and J by 8 bases, with 16 bases between them. Germline V gene lookup returns CDR1 SQVTM and CDR2 ANQGSEA. The CDR3 sequence is 13 residues long. The DNA for the CDR3 is TGCAGCGTCGCCTGGGGGGGGCGCGAAAAACTGTTTTTT. It is translated as CSVAWGGREKLFF. The whole variable domain, filled in from reference TRBV29-1 and TRBJ1-4, reads SAVISQKPSRDICQRGTSLTIQCQVDSQVTMMFWYRQQPGQSLTLIATANQGSEATYESGFVIDKFPISRPNLTFSTLTVSNMSPEDSSIYLCSVAWGGREKLFFGSGTQLSVL.

This chain uses TRBV7-8 with TRBJ1-1; 12 bases map to TRBD1. Unmatched junction bases numbered 8, after V lost 5 bases and J lost 4 bases. The CDR3 has 16 amino acids. Germline V lookup: CDR1 SGHVS, CDR2 FQNEAQ. CDR3: CASSITGTGGFTEAFF. The DNA of the CDR3 is TGTGCCAGCAGCATAACCGGGACAGGGGGCTTCACTGAAGCTTTCTTT. Filled out from reference TRBV7-8 and TRBJ1-1, the complete variable domain reads GAGVSQSPRYKVAKRGQDVALRCDPISGHVSLFWYQQALGQGPEFLTYFQNEAQLDKSGLPSDRFFAERPEGSVSTLKIQRTQQEDSAVYLCASSITGTGGFTEAFFGQGTRLTVV.

V usage is TRBV2 and J usage is TRBJ2-5; 10 positions agree with TRBD2. The CDR3 is made up of 20 amino acids. Germline loops: CDR1 SNHLY, CDR2 FYNNEI. V was pared by 3 bases and J by 5 bases, with 21 bases of the junction left unmatched. DNA of the CDR3: TGTGCCAGCAGTGACCTTTACTATATTACGGCTAGCGGGAGTTCTGAGACCCAGTACTTC. Translating gives CASSDLYYITASGSSETQYF.

V usage is TRBV5-4 and J usage is TRBJ2-1; 10 positions agree with TRBD2. The V and J ends lost 4 bases and 8 bases, in that order; junction bases with no gene match: 6. The length of the CDR3 is 14 residues. Germline V gives CDR1 SGHNT, CDR2 YYREEE (reference sequence). Written as DNA, the CDR3 is TGTGCCAGCAGCCCCCTAGCGGGAGCCTATGAGCAGTTCTTC. Protein: CASSPLAGAYEQFF.